Below are 31 T cell receptor beta chains sequenced from a single sample in a study of CD8+CD57+ T cells in acquired aplastic anemia. Profiling of TCR beta VDJ combinations and CDR3 sequences used genomic DNA as template. One entry per CDR3 protein, called by TCRdb with MiXCR from the reads. Of roughly 240,000 distinct CDR3 sequences in the sample, around 45% were seen once. The authors sequenced patients whose flow cytometry had shown CD8+CD57+ cell expansion. The sequenced sample was sorted CD4+, CD8+, or CD8+CD57+ T cells (not recorded which) from PBMCs. The receptors here all came from a human donor with aplastic anemia.

This clonotype was detected ten times or more. The V and J genes are TRBV6-2 or TRBV6-3 and TRBJ1-5; 8 bases agree with TRBD1. The CDR3 length is 16 residues. V lost 6 bases, J lost 7 bases, and 14 bases stayed unmatched. CDR1 is MNHEY and CDR2 is SVGEGT in the germline V gene. The CDR3 coding sequence is TGTGCCAGCAGCCAGGAGCGGACAGGGTCTTTACAGCCCCAGCATTTT. Translation: CASSQERTGSLQPQHF.

This clonotype was detected ten times or more. The chain combines TRBV9 with TRBJ1-2; D may be TRBD1 (6 bases). The V end was cut by 0 bases, the J end by 3 bases, with 24 bases between. The V gene's germline CDR1 is SGDLS and CDR2 YYNGEE. The CDR3 extends over 19 amino acids. The CDR3 region is CASSVEDWGGTPFHYGYTF. Here the CDR3 DNA reads TGTGCCAGCAGCGTAGAAGATTGGGGAGGGACACCCTTCCACTATGGCTACACCTTC.

This clonotype was seen repeatedly, ten times or more. V and J are TRBV6-5 and TRBJ1-5; 8 nucleotides align to TRBD1. The CDR3 runs to 14 residues. The germline V gene encodes CDR1 MNHEY and CDR2 SVGAGI. The V segment lost 5 bases and the J segment 5 bases; nucleotides outside the gene matches: 5. CDR3 coding DNA: TGTGCCAGCAGTCACAACAGGGGGGATCAGCCCCAGCATTTT. Residues: CASSHNRGDQPQHF.

This clonotype was counted a few times. The chain couples TRBV6-5 to TRBJ1-4; D possibly corresponds to TRBD1 (5 bases). The CDR3 runs to 15 residues. In germline, CDR1 is MNHEY, CDR2 SVGAGI. Trimming left V 6 bases short and J 0 bases short, with 11 bases between. The CDR3 spells CASSNRGATNEKLFF. In DNA, the CDR3 is TGTGCCAGCAGCAATCGGGGGGCAACTAATGAAAAACTGTTTTTT.

The V call is TRBV15, the J call TRBJ1-1, with no clear D. This CDR3 region has 15 residues. V was pared by 5 bases and J by 0 bases, with 13 bases between. CDR1 is LNHNV, CDR2 YYDKDF, per germline (reference sequence). CDR3 DNA: TGTGCCACCAGCCCTCGGGTCCCCATGAACACTGAAGCTTTCTTT. The encoded protein is CATSPRVPMNTEAFF.

This clonotype was detected many times. The chain combines TRBV6-1 with TRBJ1-4; 8 bases align to TRBD1. With V trimmed by 6 bases and J by 4 bases, 4 bases remained unmatched. CDR3 length: 14 amino acids. Germline lookup yields CDR1 MNHNS and CDR2 SASEGT. The CDR3: CASSVTGGNEKLFF. In DNA, the CDR3 is TGTGCCAGCAGCGTCACAGGGGGTAATGAAAAACTGTTTTTT.

This clonotype has ten or more counts. The V call is TRBV7-9, the J call TRBJ2-7; TRBD2 might be the D (5 bases). The CDR3 runs 14 residues. V was shortened by 8 bases and J by 0 bases, with 14 bases between the two germline ends. Germline V gives CDR1 SEHNR, CDR2 FQNEAQ (reference sequence). The CDR3: CASEATSGSYEQYF. CDR3 bases: TGTGCCAGCGAGGCCACCAGCGGCTCCTACGAGCAGTACTTC.

This clonotype occurred many times. This rearrangement joins TRBV7-9 to TRBJ1-3; no firm D call. Trimming pared 4 bases from V and 0 bases from J, leaving 16 bases between. This CDR3 spans 17 amino acids. The germline V gene has CDR1 SEHNR and CDR2 FQNEAQ (reference sequence). The CDR3 loop reads CASSSSSETVSGNTIYF. CDR3 bases: TGTGCCAGCAGCTCGTCGTCGGAAACAGTCTCTGGAAACACCATATATTTT.

This clonotype was seen ten or more times. This chain uses TRBV7-8 with TRBJ1-1; D perhaps matches TRBD1 (5 bases). The V and J ends lost 3 bases and 4 bases respectively, with 12 bases between them. The CDR3 length is 14 residues. The germline gives CDR1 SGHVS, CDR2 FQNEAQ. The CDR3 sequence is CASSFDTGITEAFF. The CDR3 nucleotides are TGTGCCAGCAGCTTCGATACAGGAATCACTGAAGCTTTCTTT.

About this clonotype: A much larger clone sits a single nucleotide away, making a read error possible. V gene TRBV4-3 combines with J gene TRBJ2-7; D gene unclear. V dropped 1 base and J dropped 7 bases, with 14 bases sitting between them. CDR3 length equals 14 residues. Per germline, CDR1 LGHNA and CDR2 YSLEER. The CDR3 coding sequence is TGCGCCAGCAGCCAAGTCTCGTATGGAAATGAGCAGTACTTC. Translated: CASSQVSYGNEQYF.

In the case of this clonotype: Possible read error: a much larger clone is one base away. The chain recombines TRBV5-1 with TRBJ1-2, with D unresolved. The ends were cut back, 2 bases at V and 4 bases at J, with 12 bases in the middle. The CDR3 covers 14 residues. Per germline, CDR1 SGHRS and CDR2 YFSETQ. CDR3 sequence (DNA): TGCGCCAGCAGCTTTCCGGGGTCCCCCTATGGCTACACCTTC. Translating it yields CASSFPGSPYGYTF. Full variable domain (outside the CDR3, taken from reference TRBV5-1 and TRBJ1-2): KAGVTQTPRYLIKTRGQQVTLSCSPISGHRSVSWYQQTPGQGLQFLFEYFSETQRNKGNFPGRFSGRQFSNSRSEMNVSTLELGDSALYLCASSFPGSPYGYTFGSGTRLTVV.

This clonotype came up a few times. A clone one base away is much larger, so this may be a read error. The V call is TRBV10-1, the J call TRBJ1-5; 8 nucleotides line up with TRBD1. From germline, CDR1 is WNHNN and CDR2 SYGVQD (reference sequence). The CDR3 sequence is 16 residues long. The ends lost 11 bases at V and 6 bases at J; junction bases unmatched: 18. The CDR3 loop reads CACNLGQGGCFQPQHF. In nucleotides, the CDR3 is TGCGCCTGCAACCTAGGACAGGGTGGCTGTTTTCAGCCCCAGCATTTT.

The chain carries TRBV15 and TRBJ2-1, with 7 bases aligning to TRBD2. The CDR3 runs 15 residues. Germline CDR1 LNHNV, CDR2 YYDKDF (reference sequence). The junction had 7 bases not matched to a gene; V was cut back by 0 bases and J by 8 bases. CDR3 residues: CATSRDLTSTYEQFF. The CDR3 DNA reads as TGTGCCACCAGCAGAGATTTGACTAGCACCTATGAGCAGTTCTTC.

This clonotype was observed at least ten times. The V call is TRBV7-8, the J call TRBJ1-5; perhaps TRBD1 as D (5 bases). V was trimmed by 5 bases and J by 4 bases, leaving 15 bases between them. This CDR3 region has 15 residues. Germline CDR1 reads SGHVS; CDR2 reads FQNEAQ. CDR3 protein: CASSPRDGVNQPQHF. Here the CDR3 DNA reads TGTGCCAGCAGCCCCCGGGACGGGGTAAATCAGCCCCAGCATTTT.

There are many counts of this clonotype. The J gene is TRBJ1-2, the V gene TRBV5-1; TRBD1 is a possible D gene (5 bases). V lost 0 bases and J lost 8, with 14 bases in between. Germline V gives CDR1 SGHRS, CDR2 YFSETQ. This CDR3 contains 14 residues. CDR3 loop: CASSLAGGGDGYTF. DNA of the CDR3: TGCGCCAGCAGCTTGGCCGGGGGAGGGGACGGCTACACCTTC.

This chain joins TRBV6-6 and TRBJ2-7; 9 nucleotides align to TRBD1. J was trimmed by 2 bases and V by 0 bases; bases with no gene match: 8. Germline CDR1 and CDR2: MNHNY and SVGAGI (reference sequence). The CDR3 covers 17 residues. Here the CDR3 reads CASSYSTGRQGAYEQYF. The DNA for the CDR3 is TGTGCCAGCAGTTACTCGACGGGGAGACAGGGGGCCTACGAGCAGTACTTC.

The chain uses TRBV6-2 or TRBV6-3 and TRBJ2-1, with a tentative D call TRBD2 (5 bases). Germline lookup yields CDR1 MNHEY and CDR2 SVGEGT. The germline V and J ends were trimmed by 11 bases and 6 bases, with 11 bases remaining between them. The length of the CDR3 is 11 residues. DNA for the CDR3: TGTGCCGCGGGCGCCGGCAATGAGCAGTTCTTC. This encodes CAAGAGNEQFF.

This clonotype has only one observation. J is TRBJ2-1 and V is TRBV10-3, with D tentatively TRBD1 or TRBD2 (5 bases each). The CDR3 sequence is 14 residues long. V dropped 6 bases and J dropped 6 bases, with 15 bases sitting between them. Germline loops: CDR1 ENHRY, CDR2 SYGVKD. The CDR3 region is CAIRRTGPTNEQFF. The CDR3 region has the DNA TGTGCCATCAGACGAACGGGACCCACCAATGAGCAGTTCTTC.

The sample holds a few counts of this clonotype. The gene calls are TRBV6-2 or TRBV6-3 and TRBJ2-7, with a weak D call TRBD1 (6 bases). Germline values: CDR1 MNHEY, CDR2 SVGEGT. V was trimmed by 2 bases and J by 8 bases, leaving 22 bases between them. This CDR3 region has 16 residues. The CDR3 spells CASSYEWDIFDRQQYF. The CDR3 DNA reads as TGTGCCAGCAGTTACGAGTGGGACATCTTTGATAGGCAGCAGTACTTC.

This clonotype was detected once. The V gene is TRBV25-1, the J gene TRBJ2-7; the D gene could be TRBD1 or TRBD2 (5 bases each). The V end lost 9 bases, the J end lost 2 bases, and 11 bases lay between the germline ends. The CDR3 length is 12 residues. From germline, CDR1 is MGHDK and CDR2 SYGVNS. CDR3 nucleotides: TGTGCCAGAGCGGACAAAACCTACGAGCAGTACTTC. Translating it yields CARADKTYEQYF.

The chain couples TRBV15 to TRBJ1-2; weak D call: TRBD1 (6 bases). Germline CDR1 LNHNV, CDR2 YYDKDF (reference sequence). Trimming removed 1 base at V and 5 bases at J, with 8 bases between. This CDR3 has 13 amino acids. The CDR3 loop is CATSRGQEYGYTF. CDR3 bases: TGTGCCACCAGCAGAGGACAGGAATATGGCTACACCTTC.

This rearrangement joins TRBV19 to TRBJ2-2; TRBD1 aligns across 8 bases. CDR3 length equals 16 residues. Germline CDR1 and CDR2: LNHDA and SQIVND (reference sequence). The junction had 4 bases not matched to a gene; V was cut back by 4 bases and J by 0 bases. This CDR3 is CASSRDRGTNTGELFF. CDR3 coding DNA: TGTGCCAGTAGTAGAGACAGGGGAACGAACACCGGGGAGCTGTTTTTT.

This clonotype was seen at least ten times. The chain uses TRBV12-3 or TRBV12-4 and TRBJ2-7, with TRBD1 identical over 7 bases. After removal of 2 bases from V and 9 bases from J, the junction contained 10 bases not matched to a gene. The CDR3 contains 14 residues. CDR3 nucleotides: TGTGCCAGCAGTTTAAGGACAGGCACCTTGGGGCAGTACTTC. Its protein is CASSLRTGTLGQYF.

The chain carries TRBV27 and TRBJ2-7, with a weak D call TRBD1 (5 bases). The V end lost 0 bases, the J end lost 5 bases, and 8 bases lay between the germline ends. The CDR3 is made up of 13 amino acids. Germline V lookup: CDR1 MNHEY, CDR2 SMNVEV (reference sequence). CDR3: CASSLSAGNEQYF. The CDR3 region has the DNA TGTGCCAGCAGTTTATCGGCAGGGAACGAGCAGTACTTC.

Only a few counts were recorded for this clonotype. The rearrangement links TRBV12-3 or TRBV12-4 to TRBJ2-5; TRBD1 agrees at 7 bases. This CDR3 comprises 13 residues. Losses at the gene ends were 5 bases for V and 5 bases for J; bases not matched to a gene: 5. The chain's CDR3 is CASSLGQRETQYF. The CDR3 region has the DNA TGTGCCAGCAGTCTGGGACAGAGGGAGACCCAGTACTTC.

This chain connects TRBV7-9 to TRBJ1-1; D possibly corresponds to TRBD1 (5 bases). The CDR3 runs to 16 residues. Germline V gene lookup returns CDR1 SEHNR and CDR2 FQNEAQ (reference sequence). V lost 2 bases and J lost 4, with 17 bases in between. In DNA, the CDR3 is TGTGCCAGCAGCTTATTACCCGGGCACAGGAGCACTGAAGCTTTCTTT. Translated: CASSLLPGHRSTEAFF.

The table lists this clonotype with many counts. This sequence joins TRBV7-6 and TRBJ2-3; 8 nucleotides agree with TRBD2. The J segment lost 2 bases and the V segment lost 2 bases, leaving 9 bases of the junction unmatched. The germline gives CDR1 SGHVS, CDR2 FNYEAQ. The CDR3 runs to 17 residues. The CDR3 protein is CASSLRVGGGDTDTQYF. DNA of the CDR3: TGTGCCAGCAGCTTAAGGGTCGGGGGGGGAGACACAGATACGCAGTATTTT.

The count of this clonotype is one. V is TRBV20-1 and J is TRBJ2-5, with D maybe TRBD2 (6 bases). The germline CDR1 and CDR2 sequences are DFQATT and SNEGSKA (reference sequence). This CDR3 has 14 residues. V gave up 1 base and J gave up 2 bases, with 11 bases separating them. Written as DNA, the CDR3 is TGCAGTGCTAGAGTCTGGGGGAGGCAAGAGACCCAGTACTTC. It is translated as CSARVWGRQETQYF.

Points on this clonotype: A much larger clonotype is one base distant, so this may be a read error. The V call is TRBV12-3 or TRBV12-4, the J call TRBJ2-3; 11 nucleotides line up with TRBD2. With 3 bases clipped from V and 0 bases from J, the junction kept 5 bases outside the gene matches. This CDR3 is 17 amino acids long. The CDR3 here is CASSFWVAGGSTDTQYF. CDR3 sequence (DNA): TGTGCCAGCAGTTTCTGGGTAGCGGGGGGGAGCACAGATACGCAGTATTTT.

There are many counts of this clonotype. The gene calls are TRBV7-6 and TRBJ2-1; 7 bases are shared with TRBD2. Germline CDR1 and CDR2: SGHVS and FNYEAQ. The CDR3 sequence is 14 residues long. Trimming took 2 bases from V and 7 from J; bases not matched to a gene: 5. Written as DNA, the CDR3 is TGTGCCAGCAGCTTAAACGGGGGGATTAATGAGCAGTTCTTC. It specifies CASSLNGGINEQFF.

The CDR3 loop reads CASSNGQGIDVQYF. The CDR3 DNA follows: TGTGCCAGCAGCAACGGACAGGGGATCGACGTGCAGTACTTC. The chain combines TRBV7-9 with TRBJ2-7; TRBD1 matches 9 bases. This CDR3 has 14 amino acids. The germline V gene encodes CDR1 SEHNR and CDR2 FQNEAQ (reference sequence). The J segment lost 9 bases and the V segment lost 5 bases, leaving 11 bases of the junction unmatched.